Each of the 28 T cell receptor beta chains below was sequenced from the same sample in a study of breast tumors, draining lymph nodes, adjacent tissues. Samples came from axillary lymph nodes draining the breast cancer. MiXCR was run by TCRdb on the multiplex PCR reads, yielding one entry per CDR3 protein. The table has about 110,000 distinct CDR3 sequences, less than 40% seen once. Sequences were obtained from axillary lymph node tissue. These receptors originate from a female donor with breast cancer. Some clones in this sample may be carry-over from other donors' samples.

This clonotype was found a few times. The V call is TRBV27, the J call TRBJ1-2; tentative D call: TRBD1 (5 bases). Trimming pared 4 bases from V and 3 bases from J, leaving 15 bases between. Germline-derived CDR1 and CDR2 are MNHEY and SMNVEV (reference sequence). This CDR3 is built from 15 residues. The CDR3 bases are TGTGCCAGCAGTTCAGGCAGGGTCCCTCACTATGGCTACACCTTC. It specifies CASSSGRVPHYGYTF.

This clonotype has only a few counts. A much larger clone lies a single base off, so this may be a read error. V usage is TRBV6-5 and J usage is TRBJ1-2; D call uncertain. The CDR3 has 17 residues. In germline, CDR1 is MNHEY, CDR2 SVGAGI. Deletions cut 4 bases from V and 1 base from J, with 19 bases between. The CDR3 nucleotides are TGTGCCAGCAGTTCCTCCTCCCCGAGACATCTTAACTATGGCTACACCTTC. It translates to CASSSSSPRHLNYGYTF.

The chain recombines TRBV20-1 with TRBJ2-5; maybe TRBD2 (6 bases). This CDR3 region has 18 residues. Germline lookup yields CDR1 DFQATT and CDR2 SNEGSKA (reference sequence). The ends were cut back, 3 bases at V and 5 bases at J, with 28 bases in the middle. The CDR3 sequence: CSARMGTGSPTSWETQYF. The CDR3 nucleotides read TGCAGTGCTAGGATGGGTACAGGTTCACCAACTAGCTGGGAGACCCAGTACTTC.

A note on this clonotype: This CDR3 fails to terminate in the conserved phenylalanine or tryptophan, so it likely reflects a read error. The chain combines TRBV12-3 or TRBV12-4 with TRBJ1-4; 7 bases are shared with TRBD1. There are 16 residues in the CDR3. Trimming took 2 bases from V and 3 from J; bases not matched to a gene: 6. The CDR3 DNA follows: TGTGCCAGCAGTTTAAGACAGGGCAGGTCTAATGAAAAACTGTTTCTT. Amino acid sequence: CASSLRQGRSNEKLFL.

A remark on this clonotype: At one end the junction does not follow the germline gene, possibly because of a read error. The rearrangement links TRBV2 to TRBJ2-5, with D perhaps matching TRBD1 or TRBD2 (5 bases each). The CDR3 consists of 13 residues. The germline CDR1 and CDR2 sequences are SNHLY and FYNNEI. CDR3 DNA: TGTGCCAGCAGTGGGGGCGCCCCGGGGACCCAGTGCTTC. It is translated as CASSGGAPGTQCF.

This clonotype has ten or more counts. This rearrangement joins TRBV20-1 to TRBJ1-5; D is ambiguous. Germline V CDR1 and CDR2: DFQATT, SNEGSKA (reference sequence). This CDR3 has 14 amino acids. Deletions cut 6 bases from V and 3 bases from J, with 15 bases between. The DNA of the CDR3 is TGCAGTGCCAAGCGGGGATACGTCAATCAGCCCCAGCATTTT. Translated, it gives CSAKRGYVNQPQHF.

This clonotype was seen at least ten times. The chain couples TRBV27 to TRBJ1-2; 8 bases fit TRBD1. J was trimmed by 4 bases and V by 5 bases; bases with no gene match: 6. The germline V gene has CDR1 MNHEY and CDR2 SMNVEV (reference sequence). The CDR3 is 14 residues long. CDR3 coding DNA: TGTGCCAGCAGTCCCTTAGGACAGGGCTATGGCTACACCTTC. Translation gives CASSPLGQGYGYTF.

The V and J genes are TRBV19 and TRBJ2-5; 10 nucleotides match TRBD2. The CDR3 is 14 amino acids. Germline CDR1 is LNHDA and CDR2 is SQIVND (reference sequence). The CDR3 reads CASPLAGVGETQYF. The CDR3 region has the DNA TGTGCTAGTCCCCTAGCGGGAGTCGGAGAGACCCAGTACTTC. The full variable domain, with the rest looked up from reference TRBV19 and TRBJ2-5, is DGGITQSPKYLFRKEGQNVTLSCEQNLNHDAMYWYRQDPGQGLRLIYYSQIVNDFQKGDIAEGYSVSREKKESFPLTVTSAQKNPTAFYLCASPLAGVGETQYFGPGTRLLVL.

This chain uses TRBV20-1 with TRBJ2-3, with D hard to call. The CDR3 length is 12 residues. Germline assignment: CDR1 DFQATT and CDR2 SNEGSKA (reference sequence). CDR3 DNA sequence: TGCACCCTGTCCCCTCCGACCTTTACGCAGTATTTT. It is translated as CTLSPPTFTQYF.

This clonotype was detected many times. This chain connects TRBV7-6 to TRBJ2-3, with TRBD1 identical over 8 bases. J lost 4 bases, V lost 1 base, and 10 bases had no gene match. Germline CDR1 is SGHVS and CDR2 is FNYEAQ. The CDR3 contains 17 residues. The CDR3 coding sequence is TGTGCCAGCAGCTTAGGGACAGGGACATCCGGGGCAGATACGCAGTATTTT. It codes for CASSLGTGTSGADTQYF.

This clonotype appeared many times. The chain carries TRBV27 and TRBJ2-7; TRBD2 might be the D (5 bases). Germline CDR1 and CDR2: MNHEY and SMNVEV (reference sequence). V shed 3 bases and J shed 4 bases, with 10 bases lying between them. The CDR3 loop spans 13 amino acids. In DNA form, the CDR3 reads TGTGCCAGCAGTTTTGCCGGCGGGTACGAGCAGTACTTC. Its translation is CASSFAGGYEQYF.

Many counts were recorded for this clonotype. The genes are TRBV3-1 and TRBJ2-5; 7 positions match TRBD2. V lost 0 bases and J lost 11; bases outside the gene matches: 6. This CDR3 spans 13 amino acids. Per the germline V gene, CDR1 is LGHDT and CDR2 is YNNKEL (reference sequence). CDR3 nucleotide sequence: TGTGCCAGCAGCCAAGAGGGAGGGCGGACACAGTACTTC. It translates to CASSQEGGRTQYF.

The genes are TRBV25-1 and TRBJ1-2, with a possible D match to TRBD1 (5 bases). This CDR3 is 15 amino acids long. Germline V lookup: CDR1 MGHDK, CDR2 SYGVNS. The V end lost 1 base, the J end lost 4 bases, and 13 bases lay between the germline ends. CDR3 nucleotide sequence: TGTGCCAGCAGTGAATGGGGGGTAACCCCCTATGGCTACACCTTC. Translating it yields CASSEWGVTPYGYTF.

On this clonotype itself: One end of the junction is discordant with germline, which a read error may explain. The chain links TRBV20-1 to TRBJ2-2, with D perhaps assigned TRBD1 or TRBD2 (5 bases each). Germline loops: CDR1 DFQATT, CDR2 SNEGSKA (reference sequence). The CDR3 contains 11 residues. The CDR3 protein is CSAEGPGELLF. In DNA, the CDR3 is TGCAGTGCTGAGGGGCCCGGGGAGCTGCTTTTT.

This clonotype has just one count. The DNA is left out, because the CDR3 cannot be placed on it with certainty; the CDR3 is given as TCRdb lists it. This sequence joins TRBV7-3 and TRBJ2-3; the table's D call, TRBD2, was not checked against the DNA. The CDR3 totals 20 residues, both ends included. Germline assignment: CDR1 SGHTA and CDR2 FQGTGA. The CDR3 loop reads CASSFYICSARVRNTDTQYF.

This clonotype has more than one count but fewer than ten. Compared with germline, one end of the junction differs, possibly owing to a read error. The J gene is TRBJ1-5, the V gene TRBV6-2 or TRBV6-3; TRBD1 matches at 8 bases. The CDR3 length is 15 residues. Germline lookup yields CDR1 MNHEY and CDR2 SVGEGT. The CDR3 DNA follows: TGTGCCAGCAGTCACTCGACAGGGGTCAATCAGCCCCAGCATTTT. It encodes CASSHSTGVNQPQHF.

This clonotype has ten or more counts. This rearrangement joins TRBV20-1 to TRBJ2-1; 7 bases are shared with TRBD2. There are 12 residues in the CDR3. Germline V lookup: CDR1 DFQATT, CDR2 SNEGSKA (reference sequence). The CDR3 nucleotides read TGCAGCTATTTAGCGGGTGACAATGAGCAGTTCTTC. The encoded protein is CSYLAGDNEQFF.

The chain recombines TRBV19 with TRBJ1-1, with a tentative D call TRBD1 (5 bases). The CDR3 length is 14 residues. The ends were cut back, 3 bases at V and 0 bases at J, with 8 bases in the middle. Germline assignment: CDR1 LNHDA and CDR2 SQIVND (reference sequence). CDR3 sequence reads: CASSISGVNTEAFF. DNA of the CDR3: TGTGCCAGTAGTATCTCGGGGGTGAACACTGAAGCTTTCTTT.

The chain's CDR3 is CAGSDTEISGANVLTF. The CDR3 region has the DNA TGTGCCGGTAGTGATACTGAGATCTCTGGGGCCAACGTCCTGACTTTC. V is TRBV2 and J is TRBJ2-6; no clear D gene. The V end was cut by 11 bases, the J end by 0 bases, with 17 bases between. Germline V gene data show CDR1 as SNHLY and CDR2 as FYNNEI. The CDR3 totals 16 residues. Full variable domain (missing parts from reference TRBV2 and TRBJ2-6): EPEVTQTPSHQVTQMGQEVILRCVPISNHLYFYWYRQILGQKVEFLVSFYNNEISEKSEIFDDQFSVERPDGSNFTLKIRSTKLEDSAMYFCAGSDTEISGANVLTFGAGSRLTVL.

There are many counts of this clonotype. The germline gene is not matched at one end of the junction; a read error may be the cause. The chain recombines TRBV7-9 with TRBJ1-2, with D tentatively TRBD1 (6 bases). CDR1 SEHNR and CDR2 FQNEAQ come from the germline V gene (reference sequence). CDR3 length equals 15 residues. CDR3 region: CASSLNNHREDGYPF. CDR3 DNA sequence: TGTGCCAGCAGCCTTAACAACCACAGGGAGGACGGCTACCCCTTC.

Worth noting for this clonotype: One junction end disagrees with the germline gene, perhaps due to a read error. This chain connects TRBV20-1 to TRBJ2-7; D is unclear. This CDR3 comprises 13 residues. Per germline, CDR1 DFQATT and CDR2 SNEGSKA (reference sequence). CDR3 amino acids: CSAKGPPSYAQYF. In DNA, the CDR3 is TGCAGTGCTAAGGGCCCCCCGTCCTACGCGCAGTACTTC.

A single count supports this clonotype. The V gene is TRBV9, the J gene TRBJ2-7, with a tentative D call TRBD1 (6 bases). The germline V gene has CDR1 SGDLS and CDR2 YYNGEE. Trimming left V 5 bases short and J 4 bases short, with 19 bases between. There are 15 residues in the CDR3. In nucleotides, the CDR3 is TGTGCCAGCAGTGTTGTACAGGGCTCCCTTTACGAGCAGTACTTC. It is translated as CASSVVQGSLYEQYF.

A few counts support this clonotype. The germline gene is not matched at one end of the junction; a read error may be the cause. This rearrangement joins TRBV6-5 to TRBJ2-1, with TRBD2 as a possible D gene (5 bases). This CDR3 spans 14 amino acids. Germline V gene data show CDR1 as MNHEY and CDR2 as SVGAGI. This CDR3 reads CASSHSTGNWEQFF. In nucleotides, the CDR3 is TGTGCCAGCAGTCACTCGACGGGGAATTGGGAGCAGTTCTTC.

This clonotype occurred many times. The chain couples TRBV19 to TRBJ2-3; 7 bases match TRBD2. Trimming at V came to 7 bases and at J to 0 bases, leaving 4 bases not matched to a gene. The V gene's germline CDR1 is LNHDA and CDR2 SQIVND (reference sequence). The CDR3 is 14 amino acids. CDR3 sequence reads: CASKTSLSTDTQYF. The CDR3 region has the DNA TGTGCCAGTAAGACTAGCCTAAGCACAGATACGCAGTATTTT.

This clonotype was counted many times. One end of the junction does not line up with germline, which may come from a read error. This chain uses TRBV7-2 with TRBJ2-1, with 10 bases lining up with TRBD2. Looked up from germline, CDR1 is SGHTA and CDR2 is FQGNSA. There are 15 residues in the CDR3. Here the CDR3 reads CASSLPLAGATLLVF. The DNA for the CDR3 is TGTGCCAGCAGCTTACCCCTAGCGGGGGCTACCCTCCTGGTCTTC.

At least ten counts were recorded for this clonotype. The chain is built from TRBV9 and TRBJ1-6; tentatively, D is TRBD1 (5 bases). From germline, CDR1 is SGDLS and CDR2 YYNGEE. The CDR3 totals 14 residues. The germline V and J ends were trimmed by 1 base and 10 bases, with 12 bases remaining between them. CDR3 loop: CASSVMAEGSPLHF. The CDR3 DNA follows: TGTGCCAGCAGCGTAATGGCAGAGGGGTCACCCCTCCACTTT. Drawing the rest from reference TRBV9 and TRBJ1-6, the complete variable domain is DSGVTQTPKHLITATGQRVTLRCSPRSGDLSVYWYQQSLDQGLQFLIQYYNGEERAKGNILERFSAQQFPDLHSELNLSSLELGDSALYFCASSVMAEGSPLHFGNGTRLTVT.

As to this clonotype: One end of the junction does not line up with germline, which may come from a read error. The chain employs TRBV3-1 and TRBJ1-6; 7 bases align to TRBD1. Germline CDR1 and CDR2: LGHDT and YNNKEL (reference sequence). The CDR3 is 15 amino acids. CDR3 protein: CAGSRGGQSKSPLHF. The CDR3 DNA sequence: TGCGCCGGCAGCCGAGGGGGACAGAGTAAATCACCCCTCCACTTT.

The rearrangement joins TRBV29-1 to TRBJ2-5; no clear D. Germline V CDR1 and CDR2: SQVTM, ANQGSEA. Deletions cut 3 bases from V and 5 bases from J, with 16 bases between. The CDR3 covers 14 residues. CDR3: CSVESLGQWETQYF. CDR3 nucleotide sequence: TGCAGCGTTGAGAGCCTTGGCCAGTGGGAGACCCAGTACTTC.